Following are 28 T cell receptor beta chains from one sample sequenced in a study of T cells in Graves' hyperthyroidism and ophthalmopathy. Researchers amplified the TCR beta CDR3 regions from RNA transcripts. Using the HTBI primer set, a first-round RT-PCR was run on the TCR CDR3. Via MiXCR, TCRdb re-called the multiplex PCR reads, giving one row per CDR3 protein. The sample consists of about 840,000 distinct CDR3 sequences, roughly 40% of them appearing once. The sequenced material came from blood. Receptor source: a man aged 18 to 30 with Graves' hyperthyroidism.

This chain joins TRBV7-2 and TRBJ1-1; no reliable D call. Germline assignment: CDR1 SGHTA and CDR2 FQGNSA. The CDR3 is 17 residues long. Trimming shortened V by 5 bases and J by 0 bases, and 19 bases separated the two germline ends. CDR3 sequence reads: CASSRNLRWALNTEAFF. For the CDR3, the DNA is TGTGCCAGCAGCCGAAATCTCCGGTGGGCCCTGAACACTGAAGCTTTCTTT.

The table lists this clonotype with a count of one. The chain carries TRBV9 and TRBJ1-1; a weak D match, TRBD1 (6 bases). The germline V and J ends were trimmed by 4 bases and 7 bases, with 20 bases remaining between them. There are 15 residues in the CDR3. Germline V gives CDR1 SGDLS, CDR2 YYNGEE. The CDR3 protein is CASSLGTLLKDEAFF. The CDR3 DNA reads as TGTGCCAGCAGCCTCGGGACACTTCTTAAGGATGAAGCTTTCTTT.

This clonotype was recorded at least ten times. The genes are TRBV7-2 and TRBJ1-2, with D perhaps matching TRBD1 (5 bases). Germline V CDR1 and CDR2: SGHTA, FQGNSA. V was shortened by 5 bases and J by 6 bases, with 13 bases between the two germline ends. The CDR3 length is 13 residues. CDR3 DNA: TGTGCCAGCAGCGCTAGGGGAGGGAATGGCTACACCTTC. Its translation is CASSARGGNGYTF.

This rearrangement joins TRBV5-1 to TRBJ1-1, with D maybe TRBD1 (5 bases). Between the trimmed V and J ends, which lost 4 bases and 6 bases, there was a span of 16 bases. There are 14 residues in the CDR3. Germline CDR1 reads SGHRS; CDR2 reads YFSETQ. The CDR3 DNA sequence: TGCGCCAGCAGCAGCGGGACCCCTGAATCTGAAGCTTTCTTT. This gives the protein CASSSGTPESEAFF.

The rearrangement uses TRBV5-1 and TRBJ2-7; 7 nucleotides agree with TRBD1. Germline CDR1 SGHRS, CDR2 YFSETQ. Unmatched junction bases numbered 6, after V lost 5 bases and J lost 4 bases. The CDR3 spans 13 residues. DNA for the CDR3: TGCGCCAGCAGGCGTCCAGGGGGTTACGAGCAGTACTTC. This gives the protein CASRRPGGYEQYF.

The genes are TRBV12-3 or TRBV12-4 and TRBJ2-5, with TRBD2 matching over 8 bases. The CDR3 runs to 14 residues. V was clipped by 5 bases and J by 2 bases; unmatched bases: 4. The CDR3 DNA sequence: TGTGCCAGCAGTCCACTAGCGGCTCAAGAGACCCAGTACTTC. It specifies CASSPLAAQETQYF.

The chain's CDR3 is CSARGLAFPYQETQYF. In nucleotides, the CDR3 is TGCAGTGCCCGGGGACTAGCGTTCCCGTACCAAGAGACCCAGTACTTC. The rearrangement links TRBV20-1 to TRBJ2-5, with 10 bases that match TRBD2. The CDR3 extends over 16 amino acids. V was clipped by 6 bases and J by 0 bases; unmatched bases: 10. In germline, CDR1 is DFQATT, CDR2 SNEGSKA (reference sequence).

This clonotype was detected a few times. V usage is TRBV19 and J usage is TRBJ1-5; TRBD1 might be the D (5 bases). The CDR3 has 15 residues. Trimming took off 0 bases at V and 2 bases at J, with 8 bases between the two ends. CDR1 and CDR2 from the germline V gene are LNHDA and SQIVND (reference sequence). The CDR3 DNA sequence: TGTGCCAGTAGTATAGATACAGGACGCAATCAGCCCCAGCATTTT. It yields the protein CASSIDTGRNQPQHF.

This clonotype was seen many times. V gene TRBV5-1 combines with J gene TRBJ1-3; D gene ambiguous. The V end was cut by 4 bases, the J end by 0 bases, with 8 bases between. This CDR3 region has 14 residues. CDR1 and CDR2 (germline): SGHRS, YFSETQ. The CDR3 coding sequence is TGCGCCAGCAGCACCGCAGTCTCTGGAAACACCATATATTTT. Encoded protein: CASSTAVSGNTIYF.

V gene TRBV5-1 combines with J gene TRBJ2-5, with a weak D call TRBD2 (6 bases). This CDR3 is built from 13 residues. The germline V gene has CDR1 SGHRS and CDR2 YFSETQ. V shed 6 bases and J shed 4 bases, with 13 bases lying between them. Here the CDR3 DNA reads TGCGCCAGCAATAACGGGGGTGGAGAGACCCAGTACTTC. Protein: CASNNGGGETQYF.

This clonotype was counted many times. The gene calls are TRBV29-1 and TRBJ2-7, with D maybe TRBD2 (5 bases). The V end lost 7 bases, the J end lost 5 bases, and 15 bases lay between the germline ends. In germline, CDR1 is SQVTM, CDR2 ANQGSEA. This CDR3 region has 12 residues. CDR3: CSARGSLDEQYF. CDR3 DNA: TGCAGCGCCAGAGGGAGCCTGGACGAGCAGTACTTC.

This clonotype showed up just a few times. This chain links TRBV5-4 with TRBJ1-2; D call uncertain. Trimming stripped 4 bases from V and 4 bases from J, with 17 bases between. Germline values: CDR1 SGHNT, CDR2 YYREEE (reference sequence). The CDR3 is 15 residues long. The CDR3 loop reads CASSPGSVGVYGYTF. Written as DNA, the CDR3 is TGTGCCAGCAGCCCGGGGTCAGTGGGAGTCTATGGCTACACCTTC. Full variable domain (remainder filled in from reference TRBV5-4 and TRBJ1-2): ETGVTQSPTHLIKTRGQQVTLRCSSQSGHNTVSWYQQALGQGPQFIFQYYREEENGRGNFPPRFSGLQFPNYSSELNVNALELDDSALYLCASSPGSVGVYGYTFGSGTRLTVV.

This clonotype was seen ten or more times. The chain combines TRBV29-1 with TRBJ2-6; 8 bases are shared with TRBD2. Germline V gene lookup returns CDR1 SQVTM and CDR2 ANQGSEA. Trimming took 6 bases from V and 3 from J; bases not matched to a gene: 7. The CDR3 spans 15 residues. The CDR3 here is CSVPVAGFGANVLTF. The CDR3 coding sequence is TGCAGCGTCCCGGTAGCGGGATTTGGGGCCAACGTCCTGACTTTC. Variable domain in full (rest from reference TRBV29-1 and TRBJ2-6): SAVISQKPSRDICQRGTSLTIQCQVDSQVTMMFWYRQQPGQSLTLIATANQGSEATYESGFVIDKFPISRPNLTFSTLTVSNMSPEDSSIYLCSVPVAGFGANVLTFGAGSRLTVL.

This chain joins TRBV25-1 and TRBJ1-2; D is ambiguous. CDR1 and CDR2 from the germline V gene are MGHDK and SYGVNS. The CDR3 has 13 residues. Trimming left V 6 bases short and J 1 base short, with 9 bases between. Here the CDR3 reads CASRPQSNYGYTF. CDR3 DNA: TGTGCCAGCAGACCACAGAGTAACTATGGCTACACCTTC.

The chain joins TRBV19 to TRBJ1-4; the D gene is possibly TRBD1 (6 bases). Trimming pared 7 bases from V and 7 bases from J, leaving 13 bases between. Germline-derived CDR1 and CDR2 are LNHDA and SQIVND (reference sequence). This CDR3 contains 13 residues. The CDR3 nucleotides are TGTGCCAGTACCGGCAGGGGTTTTGAAAAACTGTTTTTT. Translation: CASTGRGFEKLFF.

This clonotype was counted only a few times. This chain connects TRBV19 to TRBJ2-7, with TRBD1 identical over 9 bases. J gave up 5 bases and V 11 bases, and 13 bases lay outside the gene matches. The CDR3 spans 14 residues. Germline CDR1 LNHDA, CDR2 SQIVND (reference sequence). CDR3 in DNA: TGTGCCGCAGCCCCCGGGACAGGGTCCCACGAGCAGTACTTC. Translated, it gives CAAAPGTGSHEQYF.

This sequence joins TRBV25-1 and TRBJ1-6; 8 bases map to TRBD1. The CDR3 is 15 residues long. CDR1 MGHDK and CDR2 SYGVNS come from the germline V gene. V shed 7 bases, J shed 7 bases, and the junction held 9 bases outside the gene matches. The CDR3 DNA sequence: TGTGCCAGCAACAACGGGGACAGGCTAAATTCACCCCTCCACTTT. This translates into CASNNGDRLNSPLHF.

CDR3 in DNA: TGTGCCAGCAGTCCCGGACGGGAAGGGCAGCCCCAGCATTTT. It specifies CASSPGREGQPQHF. This chain connects TRBV12-3 or TRBV12-4 to TRBJ1-5; no clear D gene. V lost 5 bases and J lost 7, with 15 bases in between. The CDR3 runs to 14 residues.

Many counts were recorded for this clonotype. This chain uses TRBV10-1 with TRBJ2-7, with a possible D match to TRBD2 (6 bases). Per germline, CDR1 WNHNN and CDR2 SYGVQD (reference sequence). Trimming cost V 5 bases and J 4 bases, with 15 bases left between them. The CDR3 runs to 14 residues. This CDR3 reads CASSTEGIGYEQYF. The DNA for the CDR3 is TGCGCCAGCAGTACGGAGGGGATCGGGTACGAGCAGTACTTC.

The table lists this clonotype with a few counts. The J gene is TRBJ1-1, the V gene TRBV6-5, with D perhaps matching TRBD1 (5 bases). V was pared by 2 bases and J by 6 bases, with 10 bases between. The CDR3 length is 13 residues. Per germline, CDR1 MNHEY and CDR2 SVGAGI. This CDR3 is CASSYGTWAEAFF. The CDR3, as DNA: TGTGCCAGCAGTTACGGGACCTGGGCTGAAGCTTTCTTT.

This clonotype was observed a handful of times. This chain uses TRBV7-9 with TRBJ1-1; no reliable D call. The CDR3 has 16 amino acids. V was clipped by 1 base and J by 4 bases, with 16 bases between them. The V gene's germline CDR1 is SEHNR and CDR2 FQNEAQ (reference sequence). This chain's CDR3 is CASSLGPSGLGTEAFF. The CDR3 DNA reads TGTGCCAGCAGCTTAGGTCCTTCGGGGTTGGGCACTGAAGCTTTCTTT.

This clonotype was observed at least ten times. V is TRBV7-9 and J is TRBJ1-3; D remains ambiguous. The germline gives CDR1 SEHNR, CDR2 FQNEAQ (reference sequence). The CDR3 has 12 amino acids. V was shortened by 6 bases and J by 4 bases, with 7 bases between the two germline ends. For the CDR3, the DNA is TGTGCCAGCAGGAGCTTAGGAAACACCATATATTTT. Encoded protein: CASRSLGNTIYF.

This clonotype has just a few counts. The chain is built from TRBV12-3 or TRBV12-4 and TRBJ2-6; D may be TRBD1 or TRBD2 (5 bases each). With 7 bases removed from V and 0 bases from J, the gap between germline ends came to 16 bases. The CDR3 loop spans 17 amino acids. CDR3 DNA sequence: TGTGCCAGCACCATTAACTGGGGGAACTCTGGGGCCAACGTCCTGACTTTC. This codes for CASTINWGNSGANVLTF.

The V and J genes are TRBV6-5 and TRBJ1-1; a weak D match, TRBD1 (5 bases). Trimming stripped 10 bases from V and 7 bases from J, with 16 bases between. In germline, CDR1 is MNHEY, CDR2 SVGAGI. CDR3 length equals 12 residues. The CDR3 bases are TGTGCCACCACAACCCTCGACAGTGAAGCTTTCTTT. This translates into CATTTLDSEAFF.

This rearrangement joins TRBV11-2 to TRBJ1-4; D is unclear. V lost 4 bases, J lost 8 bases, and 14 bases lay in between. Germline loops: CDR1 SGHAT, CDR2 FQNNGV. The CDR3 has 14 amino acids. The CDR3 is CASSYGIGVEKLFF. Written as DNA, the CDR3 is TGTGCCAGCAGCTACGGGATCGGGGTCGAAAAACTGTTTTTT.

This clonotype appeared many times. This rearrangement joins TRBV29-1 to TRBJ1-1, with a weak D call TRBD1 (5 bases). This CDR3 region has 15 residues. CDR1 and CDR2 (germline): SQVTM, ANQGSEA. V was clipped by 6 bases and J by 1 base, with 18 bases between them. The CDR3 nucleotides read TGCAGCGTAGATTCCCGGGACGGAAAGAACACTGAAGCTTTCTTT. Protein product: CSVDSRDGKNTEAFF. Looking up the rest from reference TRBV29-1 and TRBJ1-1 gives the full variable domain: SAVISQKPSRDICQRGTSLTIQCQVDSQVTMMFWYRQQPGQSLTLIATANQGSEATYESGFVIDKFPISRPNLTFSTLTVSNMSPEDSSIYLCSVDSRDGKNTEAFFGQGTRLTVV.

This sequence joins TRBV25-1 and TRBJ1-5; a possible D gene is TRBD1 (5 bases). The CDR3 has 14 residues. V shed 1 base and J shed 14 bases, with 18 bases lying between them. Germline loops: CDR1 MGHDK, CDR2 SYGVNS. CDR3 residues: CASSESGVIAYEHF. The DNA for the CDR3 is TGTGCCAGCAGTGAATCGGGGGTAATAGCCTACGAGCATTTT.

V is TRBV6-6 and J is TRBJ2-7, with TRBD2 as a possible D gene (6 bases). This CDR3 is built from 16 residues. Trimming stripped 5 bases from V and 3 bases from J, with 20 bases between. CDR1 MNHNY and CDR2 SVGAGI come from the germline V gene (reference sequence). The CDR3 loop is CASSESLREEYYEQYF. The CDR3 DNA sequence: TGTGCCAGCAGTGAAAGTCTGAGGGAGGAATACTACGAGCAGTACTTC.